Listed below are T cell receptor beta chains from one sample, sequenced in a study of CD8+CD57+ T cells in acquired aplastic anemia. TCRdb analysed the reads with MiXCR anew, one entry per CDR3 protein. The sample has 150,000 to 200,000 distinct CDR3 sequences, 45% to 50% seen once. Material for sequencing was sorted CD4+, CD8+, or CD8+CD57+ T cells (not recorded which) from PBMCs. These receptors were taken from a human donor with aplastic anemia. The CDR3 runs from the conserved cysteine through the conserved F or W. The D gene is left open where the match is weak. Only part of the rows carry a size: once, few, many, or a class if the clone is expanded.

>TRBV5-4|TRBJ1-1|NA|TRBD1
TGTGCCAGCAGCTTGCAGGGGGCCGAACCTGAAGCTTTCTTT
CASSLQGAEPEAFF
>TRBV24-1|TRBJ1-2|many|NA
TGTGCCACCAGTGATCCGACAGTACCTAACTATGGCTACACCTTC
CATSDPTVPNYGYTF
>TRBV20-1|TRBJ2-7|NA|NA
TGCAGTGCTAGAGCGCGACGTGCGGGGGCCTCCTCCTACGAGCAGTACTTC
CSARARRAGASSYEQYF
>TRBV12-3/TRBV12-4|TRBJ1-3|many|NA
TGTGCCAGCAGTTTAGGAAACACCATATATTTT
CASSLGNTIYF
>TRBV10-3|TRBJ2-3|once|NA
TGTGCCATCAGTGCTAAGGGGGGCACAGATACGCAGTATTTT
CAISAKGGTDTQYF
>TRBV7-2|TRBJ1-4|once|NA
TGTGCCAGCAGCTTGAGCACTAATGAAAAACTGTTTTTT
CASSLSTNEKLFF
>TRBV2|TRBJ2-5|NA|NA
TGTGCCAGCCCCGGGTGGCGGGCCCAAGAGACCCAGTACTTC
CASPGWRAQETQYF
>TRBV28|TRBJ2-3|few|TRBD1
TGTGCCAGCAGTTCTCTCGCCGGGGACAGGGGCGAAATCACAGATACGCAGTATTTT
CASSSLAGDRGEITDTQYF
>TRBV20-1|TRBJ1-1|NA|NA
TGCAGTGCTAGGGGTCGGGGCTTGAACACTGAAGCTTTCTTT
CSARGRGLNTEAFF
>TRBV7-3|TRBJ2-7|NA|NA
TGTGCCAGCAGCCAAGGACCGGGACACAGCTCCTACGAGCAGTACTTC
CASSQGPGHSSYEQYF
>TRBV4-1|TRBJ2-7|NA|TRBD2
TGCGCCAGCAGCCAAAAAGCGGGAGTGGTCTCCTACGAGCAGTACTTC
CASSQKAGVVSYEQYF
>TRBV30|TRBJ1-2|NA|TRBD1
TGTGCCTGGAGTGGGGGACAGGGACAAGGCTACACCTTC
CAWSGGQGQGYTF
>TRBV12-3/TRBV12-4|TRBJ2-3|many|TRBD2
TGTGCCAGCAGTTTATCGCTGGGGGCGGGAGGGACAGATACGCAGTATTTT
CASSLSLGAGGTDTQYF
>TRBV29-1|TRBJ2-7|many|NA
TGCAGCGTGGGGGCCCCAGGGGGGAGCTCCTACGAGCAGTACTTC
CSVGAPGGSSYEQYF
>TRBV2|TRBJ1-1|few|NA
TGTGCCAGCAGTGAGTCAGGGGAAACTGAAGCTTTCTTT
CASSESGETEAFF
>TRBV24-1|TRBJ2-1|many|TRBD2
TGTGCCACCAGTGGAGCGGGACTAGCGGGAGGGTACAATGAGCAGTTCTTC
CATSGAGLAGGYNEQFF
>TRBV5-1|TRBJ2-1|many|TRBD1
TGCGCCAGCAGCTCGACAGGGGTGAATGAGCAGTTCTTC
CASSSTGVNEQFF
>TRBV27|TRBJ1-5|NA|NA
TGTGCCAGCAGTTTTTTTGGTTCCCAGCCCCAGCATTTT
CASSFFGSQPQHF
>TRBV19|TRBJ2-7|few|TRBD1
TGTGCCAGTAGCGGGCGGACAGGGCCCACCTACGAGCAGTACTTC
CASSGRTGPTYEQYF
>TRBV6-1|TRBJ2-7|few|NA
TGTGCCAGCAGTGCCAGGGGGGCGTCCTACGAGCAGTACTTC
CASSARGASYEQYF
>TRBV10-3|TRBJ1-1|few|NA
TGTGCCATCAGTGTGTCAGCGAACACTGAAGCTTTCTTT
CAISVSANTEAFF
>TRBV15|TRBJ1-5|NA|NA
TGTACCGCCAGCCAAAGGCGCCTCCTTAATCAGCCCCAGCATTTT
CTASQRRLLNQPQHF
>TRBV10-3|TRBJ2-1|once|NA
TGTGCCATCAGTGAGTCGGAAATAGCGGTTGAGCAGTTCTTC
CAISESEIAVEQFF
>TRBV6-1|TRBJ1-1|many|NA
TGTGCCAGCAGCACTAGCACAGGTTACACTGAAGCTTTCTTT
CASSTSTGYTEAFF
>TRBV24-1|TRBJ1-2|NA|NA
TGTGCCAGCAGTTTCTATTCGGCGCGGTCGGATGGCTACACCTTC
CASSFYSARSDGYTF
>TRBV20-1|TRBJ1-2|many|NA
TGCAGTGCTAGAGATCCCTGGGTAGGAGGCTACACCTTC
CSARDPWVGGYTF
>TRBV7-8|TRBJ2-3|once|NA
TGTGCCAGCAGACCGGGGCGGCCTAGATCAGATACGCAGTATTTT
CASRPGRPRSDTQYF
>TRBV15|TRBJ1-5|many|NA
TGTGCCACCAGCAGGGATCCGGGGCAGAGCAATCAGCCCCAGCATTTT
CATSRDPGQSNQPQHF
>TRBV10-1|TRBJ1-6|few|NA
TGCGCCAGCGGTACCCGGGACACTGGGTGTGTCCACTTT
CASGTRDTGCVHF
>TRBV7-9|TRBJ2-2|NA|NA
TGTGCCAGCGGTCCCGGGGAGCTGTTTTTT
CASGPGELFF
>TRBV25-1|TRBJ2-1|few|NA
TGTGCCAGCAGTGAACCCGCCCGGGGCAATGAGCAGTTCTTC
CASSEPARGNEQFF
>TRBV5-8|TRBJ2-5|NA|NA
TGTGCTAGCAGCTTGGCTCTAGGGGGGGAAGGAGAGACCCAGTACTTC
CASSLALGGEGETQYF
>TRBV5-1|TRBJ1-2|many|NA
TGCGCCAGCGCTGATGGCTACACCTTC
CASADGYTF
>TRBV2|TRBJ1-4|NA|NA
TGTGCCAGCATTGGGGAGGGGGGTGAAAAACTGTTTTTT
CASIGEGGEKLFF
>TRBV20-1|TRBJ2-7|NA|TRBD2
TGCAGTGCTAGAGATCGGACCAGCGGGGGGGCGTACGAGCAGTACTTC
CSARDRTSGGAYEQYF
>TRBV10-3|TRBJ2-1|NA|NA
TGTGCCATCAGAACACAACAGGCATCCTCCTACAATGAGCAGTTCTTC
CAIRTQQASSYNEQFF
>TRBV19|TRBJ1-2|NA|NA
TGTGCCAGTAAATTGGAGGGCAACTATGGCTACACCTTC
CASKLEGNYGYTF
>TRBV6-6|TRBJ2-7|many|NA
TGTGCCAGCAGTTACTCCACGACTCCCTACGAGCAGTACTTC
CASSYSTTPYEQYF
>TRBV16|TRBJ2-7|few|NA
TGTGCCAGCAGCCAAGTTTGGGGCTCCGCGAGAGGGGAGCAGTACTTC
CASSQVWGSARGEQYF
>TRBV25-1|TRBJ1-1|NA|NA
TGTGCCAGCAGTGAATGGGCTAAAGGGCGCCTGAACACTGAAGCTTTCTTT
CASSEWAKGRLNTEAFF
>TRBV19|TRBJ2-7|many|NA
TGTGCCTCAATGGACCAGAAGTCCTACGAGCAGTACTTC
CASMDQKSYEQYF
>TRBV7-2|TRBJ2-7|NA|NA
TGTGCCAGCAGCTTGAAAAGCTCCTACGAGCAGTACTTC
CASSLKSSYEQYF
>TRBV29-1|TRBJ1-2|NA|TRBD1
TGCAGCGTTGAAGCCTCTCAGGGGGGCTATGGCTACACCTTC
CSVEASQGGYGYTF
>TRBV10-3|TRBJ2-2|many|NA
TGTGCCATCAGTGAAGGGGCCGGGGAGCTGTTTTTT
CAISEGAGELFF